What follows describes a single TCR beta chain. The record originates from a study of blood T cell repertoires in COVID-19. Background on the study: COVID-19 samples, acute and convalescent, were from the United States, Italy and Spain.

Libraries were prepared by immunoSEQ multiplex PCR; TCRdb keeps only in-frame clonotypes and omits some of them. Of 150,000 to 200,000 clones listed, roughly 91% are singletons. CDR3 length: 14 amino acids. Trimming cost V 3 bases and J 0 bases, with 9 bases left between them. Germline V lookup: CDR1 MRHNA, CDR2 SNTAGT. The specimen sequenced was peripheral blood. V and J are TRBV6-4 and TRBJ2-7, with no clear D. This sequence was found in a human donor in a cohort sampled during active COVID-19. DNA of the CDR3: TGTGCCAGCAGTGAGGTAGCTGACTCCTACGAGCAGTACTTC. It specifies CASSEVADSYEQYF.